The 10 T cell receptor beta chains reported below all come from one sample, sequenced in a study of cytomegalovirus exposure and HLA in healthy donors. Using immunoSEQ multiplex PCR, the repertoire was profiled, and TCRdb retains in-frame clones only, with some absent. The table records over 65,000 clones, about 93% of them present only once. Sample: PBMCs. Receptor source: a woman under 30 in good health and CMV-seropositive.

The rearrangement joins TRBV5-1 to TRBJ2-7; 9 bases are a match to TRBD2. The germline gives CDR1 SGHRS, CDR2 YFSETQ. This CDR3 has 15 residues. Trimming cost V 7 bases and J 2 bases; bases outside gene matches: 10. The CDR3 protein is CASAPGAGGTYEQYF. The CDR3 DNA reads as TGCGCCAGCGCTCCCGGCGCGGGGGGGACCTACGAGCAGTACTTC.

This rearrangement joins TRBV6-1 to TRBJ1-2, with D perhaps matching TRBD1 (5 bases). Germline assignment: CDR1 MNHNS and CDR2 SASEGT. Trimming shortened V by 3 bases and J by 5 bases, and 10 bases separated the two germline ends. The length of the CDR3 is 13 residues. The CDR3 protein is CASSDVGLYGYTF. Written as DNA, the CDR3 is TGTGCCAGCAGTGATGTGGGACTGTATGGCTACACCTTC.

The chain couples TRBV25-1 to TRBJ2-3; TRBD1 aligns across 8 bases. This CDR3 contains 15 residues. J lost 0 bases, V lost 4 bases, and 3 bases had no gene match. Germline V CDR1 and CDR2: MGHDK, SYGVNS. The CDR3 sequence is CASSGWTGSTDTQYF. The CDR3 bases are TGTGCCAGCAGTGGCTGGACAGGGAGCACAGATACGCAGTATTTT.

The chain links TRBV19 to TRBJ2-5; TRBD1 aligns across 8 bases. V shed 6 bases and J 4 bases; nucleotides not matched to a gene: 7. The V gene's germline CDR1 is LNHDA and CDR2 SQIVND (reference sequence). This CDR3 has 14 amino acids. The DNA of the CDR3 is TGTGCCAGTAGACCAGACAGGGGTTCAGAGACCCAGTACTTC. This sequence encodes CASRPDRGSETQYF.

V is TRBV5-4 and J is TRBJ1-1; 8 nucleotides line up with TRBD1. J was trimmed by 0 bases and V by 6 bases; bases with no gene match: 10. This CDR3 contains 16 residues. The V gene's germline CDR1 is SGHNT and CDR2 YYREEE (reference sequence). CDR3 sequence reads: CASNFGQGGVNTEAFF. Written as DNA, the CDR3 is TGTGCCAGCAACTTCGGACAGGGTGGTGTGAACACTGAAGCTTTCTTT. Full variable domain (remainder filled in from reference TRBV5-4 and TRBJ1-1): ETGVTQSPTHLIKTRGQQVTLRCSSQSGHNTVSWYQQALGQGPQFIFQYYREEENGRGNFPPRFSGLQFPNYSSELNVNALELDDSALYLCASNFGQGGVNTEAFFGQGTRLTVV.

The chain recombines TRBV5-4 with TRBJ2-5, with 14 bases lining up with TRBD2. With 3 bases clipped from V and 7 bases from J, the junction kept 14 bases outside the gene matches. This CDR3 has 18 amino acids. Germline lookup yields CDR1 SGHNT and CDR2 YYREEE (reference sequence). CDR3 DNA sequence: TGTGCCAGCAGCTCCGGGACTAGCGGGAGAGGCGTCTCGGGGACCCAGTACTTC. It specifies CASSSGTSGRGVSGTQYF.

V gene TRBV7-8 combines with J gene TRBJ1-1; 7 positions agree with TRBD1. Germline V gene sequence: CDR1 SGHVS, CDR2 FQNEAQ. V shed 8 bases and J 1 base; nucleotides not matched to a gene: 7. CDR3 length: 14 residues. The CDR3 DNA is TGTGCCAGCTCTCCGGGACAGAGGAACACTGAAGCTTTCTTT. Translating it yields CASSPGQRNTEAFF.

DNA of the CDR3: TGTGCCAGCAGCTTGGAAGTCACTAGCGGCACAGATACGCAGTATTTT. Its translation: CASSLEVTSGTDTQYF. This rearrangement joins TRBV5-6 to TRBJ2-3, with 7 bases matching TRBD2. Unmatched junction bases numbered 5, after V lost 0 bases and J lost 1 base. Germline V gene lookup returns CDR1 SGHDT and CDR2 YYEEEE. CDR3 size: 16 residues.

This chain's CDR3 is CASSLGGGADTQYF. CDR3 nucleotide sequence: TGCGCCAGCAGCTTGGGGGGGGGCGCAGATACGCAGTATTTT. The chain is built from TRBV5-1 and TRBJ2-3; D may be TRBD2 (7 bases). Germline V gives CDR1 SGHRS, CDR2 YFSETQ. V lost 0 bases, J lost 4 bases, and 9 bases lay in between. This CDR3 has 14 amino acids. The whole variable domain, filled in from reference TRBV5-1 and TRBJ2-3, reads KAGVTQTPRYLIKTRGQQVTLSCSPISGHRSVSWYQQTPGQGLQFLFEYFSETQRNKGNFPGRFSGRQFSNSRSEMNVSTLELGDSALYLCASSLGGGADTQYFGPGTRLTVL.

The rearrangement uses TRBV6-6 and TRBJ1-1; no firm D call. The CDR3 is made up of 13 amino acids. Germline CDR1 reads MNHNY; CDR2 reads SVGAGI (reference sequence). V lost 5 bases and J lost 0, with 7 bases in between. The CDR3 here is CASSPQLNTEAFF. DNA of the CDR3: TGTGCCAGCAGTCCTCAGTTGAACACTGAAGCTTTCTTT.